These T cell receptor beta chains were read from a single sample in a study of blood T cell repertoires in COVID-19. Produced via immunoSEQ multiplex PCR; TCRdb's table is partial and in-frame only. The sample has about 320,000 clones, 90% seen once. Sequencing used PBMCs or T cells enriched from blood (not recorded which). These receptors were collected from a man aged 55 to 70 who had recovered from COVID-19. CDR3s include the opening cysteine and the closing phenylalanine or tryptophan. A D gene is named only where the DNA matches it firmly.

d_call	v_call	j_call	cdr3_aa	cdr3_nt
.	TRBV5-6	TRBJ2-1	CASSLYNEQFF	TGTGCCAGCAGCCTATACAATGAGCAGTTCTTC
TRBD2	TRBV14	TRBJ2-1	CASSQIQREGYNEQFF	TGTGCCAGCAGCCAAATCCAGCGGGAGGGTTACAATGAGCAGTTCTTC
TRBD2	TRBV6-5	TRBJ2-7	CASRPPGLASDEQYF	TGTGCCAGCAGGCCACCAGGACTAGCGTCGGACGAGCAGTACTTC
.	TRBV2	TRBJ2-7	CASSSGHVSYEQYF	TGTGCCAGCAGTTCGGGACACGTCTCCTACGAGCAGTACTTC
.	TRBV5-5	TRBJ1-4	CASSLAGQSSNEKLFF	TGTGCCAGCAGCTTGGCCGGACAGTCATCTAATGAAAAACTGTTTTTT
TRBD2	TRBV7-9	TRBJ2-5	CASSWASGSSETQYF	TGTGCCAGCAGCTGGGCTAGCGGGAGTTCGGAGACCCAGTACTTC
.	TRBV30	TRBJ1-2	CASKVVLGSPYGYTF	TGTGCCTCGAAAGTCGTTTTGGGGAGCCCCTATGGCTACACCTTC
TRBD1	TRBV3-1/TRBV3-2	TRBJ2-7	CASSPRQGTGILEQYF	TGTGCCAGCAGCCCGAGACAAGGGACAGGGATTCTCGAGCAGTACTTC
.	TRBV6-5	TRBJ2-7	CASSRGQGSYEQYF	TGTGCCAGCAGTCGAGGTCAGGGGTCCTACGAGCAGTACTTC
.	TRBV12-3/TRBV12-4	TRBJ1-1	CASSWARATEAFF	TGTGCCAGCAGTTGGGCCAGGGCTACTGAAGCTTTCTTT
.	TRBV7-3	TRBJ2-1	CASSLTRNLNEQFF	TGTGCCAGCAGCTTAACGAGGAATCTCAATGAGCAGTTCTTC
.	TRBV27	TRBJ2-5	CASSLGQGGETQYF	TGTGCCAGCAGTTTAGGGCAGGGGGGCGAGACCCAGTACTTC
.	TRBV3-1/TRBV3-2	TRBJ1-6	CASSLYSQVYNSPLHF	TGTGCCAGCAGCCTGTACAGTCAAGTCTATAATTCACCCCTCCACTTT
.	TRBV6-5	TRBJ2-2	CASSPRQYITGELFF	TGTGCCAGCAGTCCAAGACAGTATATCACCGGGGAGCTGTTTTTT
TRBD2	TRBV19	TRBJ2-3	CASSTLAGGVPYTQYF	TGTGCCAGTAGTACCTTAGCGGGAGGGGTTCCGTATACGCAGTATTTT
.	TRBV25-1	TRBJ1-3	CASSSGGNTIYF	TGTGCCAGCAGTTCGGGTGGAAACACCATATATTTT
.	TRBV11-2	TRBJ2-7	CASSSYSYEQYF	TGTGCCAGCAGCTCCTACAGCTACGAGCAGTACTTC